This T cell receptor beta chain was sequenced during a study of cytomegalovirus exposure and HLA in healthy donors. Study observations and caveats: Subsequent analysis showed first-cohort TCR clusters tending to co-occur in more than 95 validation repertoires. Usually a TCR sequence was rare, but some public TCRs were found in many donors. Investigators reported some 150 TCR beta chains as tied to cytomegalovirus.

Trimming removed 2 bases from V and 0 bases from J, with 11 bases in between. This CDR3 is built from 15 residues. Germline CDR1 and CDR2: MGHRA and YSYEKL. As regards this clone: As yet, its antigen is unknown.

The donors belonged to the approximately 110-subject validation cohort, separate from the roughly 710-subject first cohort. The assay was immunoSEQ multiplex PCR, and TCRdb's table has in-frame clones only and misses some. The sample carries some 150,000 clones, around nine tenths recorded once. V and J are TRBV4-1 and TRBJ2-7; the D gene is possibly TRBD2 (5 bases). This TCR was recovered from a young man in good health and CMV-seronegative. Sequencing was done on a sample of PBMCs. The chain's CDR3 is CASSQTYGSSYEQYV. CDR3 bases: TGCGCCAGCAGCCAAACATATGGGAGCTCCTACGAGCAGTACGTC.